This TCR beta chain was sequenced in a study of OX40 agonist ivuxolimab in advanced cancers. General observations from the study: Clonal expansion among partial responders at 0.1-3.0 mg/kg ranked near the lowest. Antigen specificity was not determined for the expanded peripheral T cells. Several nonresponders also turned out to have low normalized T-cell clonal expansion.

Trimming removed 2 bases at V and 1 base at J, with 8 bases between. The length of the CDR3 is 13 residues. Germline CDR1 and CDR2: GTSNPN and SVGIG (reference sequence). This table comes from immunoSEQ multiplex PCR, and its TCRdb copy is limited to in-frame clones, with some not included. The data show approximately 49,000 clones, around 85% seen once. Samples of blood were obtained at baseline, on cycle 4 day 1, and on cycle 7 day 1. Comments on this clone: Its antigen is currently unknown.

The source of this sequence is an adult with an advanced solid tumor such as melanoma, head and neck, liver or kidney cancer. Sequenced material: CD4+ or CD8+ T cells sorted from blood, taken in a trial of the OX40 agonist ivuxolimab. The chain has TRBV30 and TRBJ1-1, with a tentative D call TRBD1 (5 bases). CDR3 DNA: TGTGCCTGGAGTCTGGGGGGGAACACTGAAGCTTTCTTT. The encoded protein is CAWSLGGNTEAFF.